This T cell receptor (beta chain) was identified during a study of blood T cell repertoires in COVID-19. This CDR3 has 13 residues. Germline V gene lookup returns CDR1 MNHEY and CDR2 SMNVEV (reference sequence). The V end was cut by 4 bases, the J end by 9 bases, with 13 bases between. Methods used by the authors: Researchers report that nucleated cell counts were estimated from reference gene primer amplification. The method was immunoSEQ multiplex PCR; TCRdb's version includes in-frame clones alone and lacks a portion of them. That table is the source of V, J and clone size, and D and trimming were worked out from the DNA. The sample has 150,000 to 200,000 clones, 84% seen once. Participants were aged 18 to 89 years, lived in 20 to 30 US areas, and enrolled virtually.

The rearrangement links TRBV27 to TRBJ1-5, with D hard to call. Sample: PBMCs or T cells enriched from blood (not recorded which). This receptor was obtained from a woman in her forties or fifties who had recovered from COVID-19. The CDR3 DNA follows: TGTGCCAGCAGTTCCACCCGGGGAGGGCCCCAGCATTTT. Encoded protein: CASSSTRGGPQHF.